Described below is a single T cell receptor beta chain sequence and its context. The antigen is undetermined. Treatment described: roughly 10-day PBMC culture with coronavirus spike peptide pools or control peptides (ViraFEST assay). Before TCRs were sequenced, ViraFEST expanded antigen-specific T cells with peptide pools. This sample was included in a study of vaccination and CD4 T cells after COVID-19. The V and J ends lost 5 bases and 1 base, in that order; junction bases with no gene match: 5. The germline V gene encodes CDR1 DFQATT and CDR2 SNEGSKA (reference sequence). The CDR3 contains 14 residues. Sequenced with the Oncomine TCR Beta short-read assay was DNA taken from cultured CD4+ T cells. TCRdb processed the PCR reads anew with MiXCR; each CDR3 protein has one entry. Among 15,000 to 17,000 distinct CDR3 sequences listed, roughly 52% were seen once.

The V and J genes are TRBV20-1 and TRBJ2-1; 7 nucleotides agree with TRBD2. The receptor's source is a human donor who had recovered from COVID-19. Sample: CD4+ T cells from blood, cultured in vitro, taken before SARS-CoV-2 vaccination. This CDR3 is CSASSGESYNEQFF. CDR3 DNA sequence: TGCAGTGCTTCCAGCGGGGAGTCCTACAATGAGCAGTTCTTC.